This entry is about one T cell receptor beta chain. Its antigen is unknown. It was one heparinised blood draw, averaging around 120 mL, that each donor gave. Each of the CD4+ naive, central memory, regulatory and stem cell-like memory populations was sorted via CD45RO/CCR7/CD25/CD127/CD95/CD27. This sample stems from a study of beta chain features in type 1 diabetes. The CDR3 has 14 residues. The germline V and J ends were trimmed by 2 bases and 2 bases, with 10 bases remaining between them. Germline values: CDR1 SEHNR, CDR2 FQNEAQ (reference sequence). Broader study findings: Resolution of whether HLA type affects TCRB rearrangement was not achieved here. Patients with Type 1 diabetes showed moderately but significantly shorter TCRB CDR3s in all four CD4+ subsets.

The investigators reverse transcribed all of the isolated RNA, so they sequenced expressed TCRB transcripts. Some clones are missing from TCRdb's copy, which holds only in-frame ones; the method was immunoSEQ multiplex PCR. This table holds around 160,000 clones, roughly 59% found once. V and J are TRBV7-9 and TRBJ2-7; D not certain. The sample taken for sequencing was naive CD4+ T cells from blood. This sequence originates from a man aged 30 to 45 with type 1 diabetes. The CDR3 here is CASSLRLGTYEQYF. CDR3 bases: TGTGCCAGCAGCTTACGGTTGGGGACCTACGAGCAGTACTTC.